The clone carrying this T cell receptor (beta chain) was detected ten times or more. No antigen is known for it. The data derive from a study of Graves' ophthalmopathy and Graves' hyperthyroidism. Study at large: Untreated patients at initial diagnosis provided peripheral blood. Whole-study results and caveats: Thyroid clonotypes that were expanded above 0.001 frequency mostly also appeared in blood.

Patients were excluded if they had other autoimmune diseases or uncontrolled infections, and likewise if pregnancy or lactation applied. Isolation of PBMCs was performed using 9 to 10 ml of fresh peripheral blood. V shed 1 base and J shed 1 base, with 10 bases lying between them. Per germline, CDR1 LNHNV and CDR2 YYDKDF (reference sequence). This CDR3 region has 15 residues. Amplified TCR beta CDR3 regions were obtained using RNA transcripts as template. In the first round, RT-PCR was carried out with HTBI primers, and a multiplex PCR formed the second round. TCRdb reprocessed the multiplex PCR reads with MiXCR, giving one entry per CDR3 protein. The sample lists 200,000 to 300,000 distinct CDR3 sequences, roughly 50% occurring once.

V is TRBV15 and J is TRBJ1-1, with D perhaps matching TRBD1 (6 bases). The source of this sequence is an adult man with Graves' ophthalmopathy. The sequenced sample was peripheral blood. Here the CDR3 DNA reads TGTGCCACCAGCAGAGGTACAGGGACGAACACTGAAGCTTTCTTT. Translation: CATSRGTGTNTEAFF. Supplemented by reference TRBV15 and TRBJ1-1, the full variable domain reads DAMVIQNPRYQVTQFGKPVTLSCSQTLNHNVMYWYQQKSSQAPKLLFHYYDKDFNNEADTPDNFQSRRPNTSFCFLDIRSPGLGDTAMYLCATSRGTGTNTEAFFGQGTRLTVV.